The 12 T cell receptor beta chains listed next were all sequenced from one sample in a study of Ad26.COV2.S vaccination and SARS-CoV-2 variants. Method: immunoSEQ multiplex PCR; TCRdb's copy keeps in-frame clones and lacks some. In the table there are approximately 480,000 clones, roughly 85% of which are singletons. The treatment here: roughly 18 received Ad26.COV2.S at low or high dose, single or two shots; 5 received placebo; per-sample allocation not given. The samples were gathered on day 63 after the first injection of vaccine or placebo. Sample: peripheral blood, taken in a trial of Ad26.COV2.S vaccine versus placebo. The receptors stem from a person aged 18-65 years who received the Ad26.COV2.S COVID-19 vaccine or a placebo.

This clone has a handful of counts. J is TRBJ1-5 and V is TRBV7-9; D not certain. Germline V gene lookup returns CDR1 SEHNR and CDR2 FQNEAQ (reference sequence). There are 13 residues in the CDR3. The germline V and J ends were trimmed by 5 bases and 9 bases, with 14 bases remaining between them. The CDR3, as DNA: TGTGCCAGCAGCCCCTCGGAGAAATGGCCCCAGCATTTT. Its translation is CASSPSEKWPQHF.

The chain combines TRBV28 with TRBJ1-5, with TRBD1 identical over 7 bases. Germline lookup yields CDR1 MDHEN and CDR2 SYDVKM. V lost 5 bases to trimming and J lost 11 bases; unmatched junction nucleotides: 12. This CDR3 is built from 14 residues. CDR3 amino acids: CASSPDRRLMAQHF. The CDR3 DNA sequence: TGTGCCAGCAGTCCGGACAGGAGGTTAATGGCCCAGCATTTT.

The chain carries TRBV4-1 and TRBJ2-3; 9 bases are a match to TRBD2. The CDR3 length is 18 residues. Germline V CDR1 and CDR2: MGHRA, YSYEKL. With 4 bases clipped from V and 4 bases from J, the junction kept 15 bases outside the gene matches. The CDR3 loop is CASSPGLAVPPPPDTQYF. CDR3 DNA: TGCGCCAGCAGCCCGGGACTAGCTGTGCCCCCCCCTCCAGATACGCAGTATTTT.

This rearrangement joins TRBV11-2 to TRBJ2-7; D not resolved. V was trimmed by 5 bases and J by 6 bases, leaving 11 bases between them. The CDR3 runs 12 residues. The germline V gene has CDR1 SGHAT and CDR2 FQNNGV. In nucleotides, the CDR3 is TGTGCCAGCAGCCGTGACCACTCCGAGCAGTACTTC. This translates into CASSRDHSEQYF.

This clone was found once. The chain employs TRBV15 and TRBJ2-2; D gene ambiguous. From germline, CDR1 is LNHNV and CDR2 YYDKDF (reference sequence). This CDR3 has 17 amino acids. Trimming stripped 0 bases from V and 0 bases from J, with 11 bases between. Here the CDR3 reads CATSRDLRTPNTGELFF. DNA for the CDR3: TGTGCCACCAGCAGAGATCTCAGGACCCCGAACACCGGGGAGCTGTTTTTT.

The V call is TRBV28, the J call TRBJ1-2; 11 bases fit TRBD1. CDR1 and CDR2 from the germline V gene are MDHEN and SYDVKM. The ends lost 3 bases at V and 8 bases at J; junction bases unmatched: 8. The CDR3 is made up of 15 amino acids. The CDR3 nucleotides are TGTGCCAGCAGTTTTCTTGGACAGGGGGCAGGAGGCTACACCTTC. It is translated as CASSFLGQGAGGYTF.

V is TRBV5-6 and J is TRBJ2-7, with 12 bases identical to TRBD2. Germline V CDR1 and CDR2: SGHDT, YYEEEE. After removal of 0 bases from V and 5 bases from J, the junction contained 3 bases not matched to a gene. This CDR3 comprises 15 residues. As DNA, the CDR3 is TGTGCCAGCAGCTTGGGACTAGCGGGAGTGAACGAGCAGTACTTC. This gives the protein CASSLGLAGVNEQYF.

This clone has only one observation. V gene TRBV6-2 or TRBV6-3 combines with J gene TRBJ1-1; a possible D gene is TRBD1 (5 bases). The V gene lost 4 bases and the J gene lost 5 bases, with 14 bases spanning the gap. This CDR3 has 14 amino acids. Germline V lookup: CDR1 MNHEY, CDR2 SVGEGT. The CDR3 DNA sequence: TGTGCCAGCAGTTTAAAGGGTCGGGGGACTGAAGCTTTCTTT. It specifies CASSLKGRGTEAFF.

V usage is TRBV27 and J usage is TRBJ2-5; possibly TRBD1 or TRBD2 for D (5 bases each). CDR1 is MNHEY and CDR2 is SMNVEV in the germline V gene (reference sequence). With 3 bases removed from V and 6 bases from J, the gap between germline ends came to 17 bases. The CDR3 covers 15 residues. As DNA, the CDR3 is TGTGCCAGCAGTTTCTGGGGGAGAAGCGAGAAGACCCAGTACTTC. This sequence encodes CASSFWGRSEKTQYF.

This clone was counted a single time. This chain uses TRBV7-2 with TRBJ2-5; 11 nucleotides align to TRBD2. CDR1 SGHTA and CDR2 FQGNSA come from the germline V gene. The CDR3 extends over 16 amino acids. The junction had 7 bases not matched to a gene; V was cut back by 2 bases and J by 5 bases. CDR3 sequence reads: CASSLSLAGGWETQYF. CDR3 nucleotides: TGTGCCAGCAGCTTATCTCTAGCGGGAGGTTGGGAGACCCAGTACTTC.

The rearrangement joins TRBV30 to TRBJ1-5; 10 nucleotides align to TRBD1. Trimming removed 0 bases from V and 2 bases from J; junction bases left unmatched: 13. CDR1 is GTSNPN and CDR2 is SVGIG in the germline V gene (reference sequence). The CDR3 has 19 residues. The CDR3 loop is CAWSVRPPGTGDRNQPQHF. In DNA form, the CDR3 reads TGTGCCTGGAGTGTACGGCCTCCCGGGACAGGGGATCGCAATCAGCCCCAGCATTTT.

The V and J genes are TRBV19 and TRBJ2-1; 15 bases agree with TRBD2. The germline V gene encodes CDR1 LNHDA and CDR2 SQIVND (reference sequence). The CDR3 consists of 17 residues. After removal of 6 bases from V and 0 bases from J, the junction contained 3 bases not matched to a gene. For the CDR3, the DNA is TGTGCCAGTAGGCCGGGACTAGCGGGAGGCTCCTACAATGAGCAGTTCTTC. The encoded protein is CASRPGLAGGSYNEQFF.